Sequencing of this TCR beta chain was carried out in a study of T cells after yellow fever vaccination. TCRdb analysed the 5' RACE reads with MiXCR anew, one entry per CDR3 protein. The sample yields about 360,000 distinct CDR3 sequences, approximately 5.7% seen once. This clonotype came up many times. CDR3 size: 15 residues. V lost 6 bases to trimming and J lost 0 bases; unmatched junction nucleotides: 1. Per the germline V gene, CDR1 is SEHNR and CDR2 is FQNEAQ (reference sequence). Material: PBMCs, obtained 5 days after the yellow fever booster vaccination. The genes are TRBV7-9 and TRBJ2-1, with 11 bases identical to TRBD2. The clonotype was recovered from a young man who received the YFV17D yellow fever vaccine. The CDR3 sequence is CASRGTSGSYNEQFF. CDR3 DNA sequence: TGTGCCAGCAGGGGGACTAGCGGCTCCTACAATGAGCAGTTCTTC. Based on the CDR3 plus reference TRBV7-9 and TRBJ2-1, the full variable domain is DTGVSQNPRHKITKRGQNVTFRCDPISEHNRLYWYRQTLGQGPEFLTYFQNEAQLEKSRLLSDRFSAERPKGSFSTLEIQRTEQGDSAMYLCASRGTSGSYNEQFFGPGTRLTVL.